The 5 T cell receptor beta chains below come from one sample, sequenced in a study of PD-1 blockade in classical Hodgkin lymphoma. Here immunoSEQ multiplex PCR was the method, and the copy in TCRdb shows in-frame clones only, minus some. Counted here are about 24,000 clones, over 80% occurring once; the ten biggest clones make up approximately 2%. The patients all showed relapse after autologous stem cell transplantation, while their brentuximab vedotin exposure varied. Researchers used magnetic negative selection to pull out pure CD4+ T cells from thawed PBMCs. Specimen: CD4+ T cells from blood, collected at baseline. These receptors were collected from a human donor with classical Hodgkin lymphoma.

The CDR3 coding sequence is TGTGCCAGCAGCTTTGTGGCAACCAGCTCCTACGAGCAGTACTTC. It codes for CASSFVATSSYEQYF. This chain links TRBV7-8 with TRBJ2-7, with D unclear. Trimming left V 3 bases short and J 0 bases short, with 12 bases between. This CDR3 contains 15 residues. Germline-derived CDR1 and CDR2 are SGHVS and FQNEAQ.

This clone was seen only a few times. The chain is built from TRBV9 and TRBJ2-2; no clear D. V was pared by 4 bases and J by 2 bases, with 9 bases between. Germline V gene lookup returns CDR1 SGDLS and CDR2 YYNGEE. The CDR3 extends over 14 amino acids. Written as DNA, the CDR3 is TGTGCCAGCAGCCCACGGAGCAACACCGGGGAGCTGTTTTTT. Its protein product is CASSPRSNTGELFF. The full variable domain, completed using reference TRBV9 and TRBJ2-2, is DSGVTQTPKHLITATGQRVTLRCSPRSGDLSVYWYQQSLDQGLQFLIQYYNGEERAKGNILERFSAQQFPDLHSELNLSSLELGDSALYFCASSPRSNTGELFFGEGSRLTVL.

The V call is TRBV4-3, the J call TRBJ1-3; 7 bases are a match to TRBD1. V lost 0 bases, J lost 4 bases, and 12 bases stayed unmatched. From germline, CDR1 is LGHNA and CDR2 YSLEER. The CDR3 is 18 amino acids. The chain's CDR3 is CASSQDWGQGGGGNTIYF. The DNA of the CDR3 is TGCGCCAGCAGCCAAGATTGGGGCCAGGGGGGAGGGGGAAACACCATATATTTT.

The chain combines TRBV7-9 with TRBJ2-1; perhaps TRBD1 as D (5 bases). Germline CDR1 and CDR2: SEHNR and FQNEAQ (reference sequence). There are 12 residues in the CDR3. V gave up 5 bases and J gave up 12 bases, with 14 bases separating them. CDR3 sequence (DNA): TGTGCCAGCAGCCAAACCCCCCAGGGGCAGTTCTTC. Protein product: CASSQTPQGQFF.

The chain joins TRBV6-1 to TRBJ1-2; 9 nucleotides align to TRBD1. Losses at the gene ends were 6 bases for V and 2 bases for J; bases not matched to a gene: 7. Germline V CDR1 and CDR2: MNHNS, SASEGT. CDR3 length equals 15 residues. CDR3: CASSLNRGLNYGYTF. The CDR3 DNA reads as TGTGCCAGCAGCCTGAACAGGGGGCTGAACTATGGCTACACCTTC.